The T cell receptor beta chain under discussion was sequenced for a study of T cells in women clearing cervical HPV infection. Study summary: Controls' single incident HPV16 infection cleared within 12 months without precancer. Blood came at first lesion visit for cases, post-clearance for controls.

A note on this clone: As yet, its antigen is unknown. Coverage ceases 3 residues before the CDR3 finishes, and the germline J gene fills in the end.

Germline CDR1 is SGHVS and CDR2 is FNYEAQ. The CDR3 sequence is 17 residues long. Data came from immunoSEQ multiplex PCR; TCRdb stores just in-frame clones and leaves some out. The sample has some 25,000 clones. Study observations and caveats: Repertoire richness, not evenness, was significantly elevated in CIN3+ cases versus controls.

The chain combines TRBV7-6 with TRBJ2-3; the match to TRBD2 covers 11 bases. This TCR derives from a woman aged 18-70 years with a cervical HPV16 infection that either progressed to CIN3+ or cleared (not recorded which). The material sequenced was blood buffy coat. The sequenced CDR3 bases are TGTGCCAGCTTCCCCCTCCCGGGGACTAGCGGACAAGAGACG. Amino acids: CASFPLPGTSGQET. The complete CDR3 sequence is CASFPLPGTSGQETQYF.